This T cell receptor beta chain was found in a study of T cells in localized non-small cell lung cancer. The study, taken as a whole, reports: Adjacent uninvolved lung tissue had the highest T cell clonality, exceeding tumor. Adjacent lung tissue had a median around 50 of the top 100 clones found in the tumor.

Repertoires were generated with immunoSEQ multiplex PCR, while TCRdb's copy carries only in-frame clones and drops some. The sample shows around 1,900 clones, around 24% of them seen only once. This clone occurred a few times. As yet, its antigen is unknown. This specimen was normal lung tissue next to the tumor, taken before any cancer treatment. This TCR derives from a male donor older than 55 with stage I lung adenocarcinoma.

The DNA for the CDR3 is TGTGCCAGCAGCGCTAGCGGGGGTCGGGCAGGAGATACGCAGTATTTT. It codes for CASSASGGRAGDTQYF. The rearrangement links TRBV11-3 to TRBJ2-3; TRBD2 matches 10 bases. Looked up from germline, CDR1 is SGHNT and CDR2 is YENEEA. Losses at the gene ends were 5 bases for V and 5 bases for J; bases not matched to a gene: 10. The CDR3 is 16 amino acids.